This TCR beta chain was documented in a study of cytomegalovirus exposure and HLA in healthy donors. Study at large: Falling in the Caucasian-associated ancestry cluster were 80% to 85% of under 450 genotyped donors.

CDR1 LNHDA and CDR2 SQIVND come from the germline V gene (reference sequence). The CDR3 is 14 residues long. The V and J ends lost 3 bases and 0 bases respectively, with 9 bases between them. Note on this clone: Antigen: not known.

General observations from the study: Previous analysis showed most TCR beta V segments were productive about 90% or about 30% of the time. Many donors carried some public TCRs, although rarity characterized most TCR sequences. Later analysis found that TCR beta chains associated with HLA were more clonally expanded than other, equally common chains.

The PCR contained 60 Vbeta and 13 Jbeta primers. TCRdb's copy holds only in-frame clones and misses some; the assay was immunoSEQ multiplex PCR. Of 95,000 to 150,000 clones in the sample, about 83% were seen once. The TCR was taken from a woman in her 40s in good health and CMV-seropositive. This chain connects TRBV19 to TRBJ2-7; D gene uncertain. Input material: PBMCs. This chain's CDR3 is CASSIAEYSYEQYF. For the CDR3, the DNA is TGTGCCAGTAGTATCGCGGAGTACTCCTACGAGCAGTACTTC. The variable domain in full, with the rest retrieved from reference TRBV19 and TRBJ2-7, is DGGITQSPKYLFRKEGQNVTLSCEQNLNHDAMYWYRQDPGQGLRLIYYSQIVNDFQKGDIAEGYSVSREKKESFPLTVTSAQKNPTAFYLCASSIAEYSYEQYFGPGTRLTVT.